What follows are 29 T cell receptor beta chains derived from one specimen sequenced in a study of neoadjuvant anti-PD-1 for oral cavity cancer. Sequencing used immunoSEQ multiplex PCR; TCRdb keeps in-frame clones, though not all of them. Among more than 13,000 clones listed, about 75% were seen once. Specified time point: after neoadjuvant nivolumab, at surgical resection. The input for sequencing was PBMCs, taken after nivolumab (anti-PD-1) treatment. These receptors all stem from a person aged 35 to 85 with oral cavity squamous cell carcinoma.

This chain uses TRBV6-1 with TRBJ1-6; unclear D gene. Germline assignment: CDR1 MNHNS and CDR2 SASEGT. V was cut by 4 bases and J by 0 bases, with 13 bases left in between. The CDR3 contains 17 residues. The CDR3 protein is CASSAMTLSSYNSPLHF. The CDR3 DNA reads as TGTGCCAGCAGTGCCATGACCCTGAGCTCCTATAATTCACCCCTCCACTTT.

The rearrangement uses TRBV27 and TRBJ1-5; 7 positions match TRBD1. Trimming removed 4 bases from V and 6 bases from J; junction bases left unmatched: 15. Germline V gene sequence: CDR1 MNHEY, CDR2 SMNVEV (reference sequence). This CDR3 spans 17 amino acids. The CDR3 nucleotides are TGTGCCAGCAGTTCCACCTGGTTTGCAGGGGGGAGTCAGCCCCAGCATTTT. As protein: CASSSTWFAGGSQPQHF.

This clone was detected only once. The chain combines TRBV19 with TRBJ2-1, with 9 nucleotides matching TRBD1. V dropped 8 bases and J dropped 2; count of bases not matched to a gene: 4. In germline, CDR1 is LNHDA, CDR2 SQIVND (reference sequence). This CDR3 region has 14 residues. This CDR3 is CASEGTGPYNEQFF. For the CDR3, the DNA is TGTGCCAGTGAAGGGACAGGGCCCTACAATGAGCAGTTCTTC.

This clone was seen once. The chain employs TRBV5-5 and TRBJ2-5, with D tentatively TRBD1 or TRBD2 (5 bases each). Germline assignment: CDR1 SGHKS and CDR2 YYEKEE (reference sequence). The CDR3 length is 16 residues. Trimming removed 0 bases at V and 3 bases at J, with 15 bases between. This CDR3 is CASSLEARGLEETQYF. DNA of the CDR3: TGTGCCAGCAGCTTGGAAGCGAGGGGCTTGGAAGAGACCCAGTACTTC.

The sample holds a few counts of this clone. The V and J genes are TRBV6-6 and TRBJ2-7; D gene unclear. The CDR3 consists of 13 residues. The germline V and J ends were trimmed by 7 bases and 0 bases, with 10 bases remaining between them. Germline V gives CDR1 MNHNY, CDR2 SVGAGI (reference sequence). This chain's CDR3 is CASTPTGSYEQYF. In nucleotides, the CDR3 is TGTGCCAGCACCCCCACTGGCTCCTACGAGCAGTACTTC.

The V gene is TRBV6-1, the J gene TRBJ2-5; D is uncertain. The CDR3 covers 13 residues. Germline-derived CDR1 and CDR2 are MNHNS and SASEGT. V gave up 4 bases and J gave up 4 bases, with 10 bases separating them. CDR3 loop: CASSGTRPETQYF. CDR3 nucleotide sequence: TGTGCCAGCAGTGGAACTCGACCAGAGACCCAGTACTTC.

J is TRBJ2-5 and V is TRBV10-3; D uncertain. Germline CDR1 ENHRY, CDR2 SYGVKD. This CDR3 has 13 amino acids. V was clipped by 5 bases and J by 5 bases, with 12 bases between them. The CDR3 DNA reads TGTGCCATCAGTAACCCGAACGAGGAGACCCAGTACTTC. Translation gives CAISNPNEETQYF.

The chain is built from TRBV28 and TRBJ1-4; maybe TRBD1 (6 bases). CDR1 is MDHEN, CDR2 SYDVKM, per germline. Trimming pared 10 bases from V and 7 bases from J, leaving 16 bases between. This CDR3 has 13 residues. The CDR3 coding sequence is TGTGCCACCTTCAGTTGGGGGGCTGAAAAACTGTTTTTT. Encoded protein: CATFSWGAEKLFF.

This clone came up a few times. V and J are TRBV10-3 and TRBJ1-1; 7 nucleotides line up with TRBD1. J gave up 4 bases and V 7 bases, and 3 bases lay outside the gene matches. Germline-derived CDR1 and CDR2 are ENHRY and SYGVKD. This CDR3 comprises 12 residues. The CDR3 nucleotides read TGTGCCATCAAGGGGACAGTCACTGAAGCTTTCTTT. Amino acid sequence: CAIKGTVTEAFF.

The V and J genes are TRBV25-1 and TRBJ2-1; a weak D match, TRBD2 (5 bases). Trimming removed 5 bases at V and 4 bases at J, with 12 bases between. CDR1 and CDR2 from the germline V gene are MGHDK and SYGVNS. This CDR3 is built from 14 residues. CDR3 sequence reads: CASSKDWGYNEQFF. CDR3 sequence (DNA): TGTGCCAGCAGTAAGGACTGGGGTTACAATGAGCAGTTCTTC.

This clone was counted a few times. The chain combines TRBV30 with TRBJ1-1; D is undetermined. This CDR3 has 13 residues. Looked up from germline, CDR1 is GTSNPN and CDR2 is SVGIG (reference sequence). V lost 4 bases and J lost 5, with 14 bases in between. The CDR3 sequence: CAWTIMTGTEAFF. DNA for the CDR3: TGTGCCTGGACCATAATGACGGGAACTGAAGCTTTCTTT.

This chain links TRBV5-1 with TRBJ2-3; no firm D call. Trimming stripped 2 bases from V and 2 bases from J, with 3 bases between. This CDR3 is 12 amino acids long. Germline-derived CDR1 and CDR2 are SGHRS and YFSETQ. CDR3 amino acids: CASSLYTDTQYF. Here the CDR3 DNA reads TGCGCCAGCAGCTTATACACAGATACGCAGTATTTT.

This clone was detected a few times. This chain uses TRBV18 with TRBJ1-1; TRBD1 matches at 7 bases. This CDR3 is built from 15 residues. V was pared by 3 bases and J by 4 bases, with 8 bases of the junction left unmatched. Looked up from germline, CDR1 is KGHSH and CDR2 is LQKENI. DNA for the CDR3: TGTGCCAGCTCACCGATACAGGGGTCGGGCACTGAAGCTTTCTTT. It translates to CASSPIQGSGTEAFF.

The rearrangement uses TRBV5-1 and TRBJ2-2, with no clear D. This CDR3 region has 13 residues. Germline CDR1 and CDR2: SGHRS and YFSETQ. Trimming took off 0 bases at V and 5 bases at J, with 5 bases between the two ends. The CDR3 region is CASSLAKTGELFF. The CDR3 nucleotides are TGCGCCAGCAGCTTGGCCAAGACCGGGGAGCTGTTTTTT.

This clone was seen only once. The chain uses TRBV6-5 and TRBJ1-5; D is unresolved. This CDR3 is 14 amino acids long. Germline lookup yields CDR1 MNHEY and CDR2 SVGAGI. The V gene lost 0 bases and the J gene lost 7 bases, with 10 bases spanning the gap. The CDR3 bases are TGTGCCAGCAGTTACTCGTCCAGGATCCAGCCCCAGCATTTT. Protein product: CASSYSSRIQPQHF.

This rearrangement joins TRBV30 to TRBJ2-7; TRBD2 agrees at 9 bases. This CDR3 region has 16 residues. V lost 0 bases to trimming and J lost 5 bases; unmatched junction nucleotides: 11. The germline CDR1 and CDR2 sequences are GTSNPN and SVGIG (reference sequence). The CDR3 region has the DNA TGTGCCTGGAGTGTAGGGGCCTTTAGCGGGAGCAACGAGCAGTACTTC. Protein: CAWSVGAFSGSNEQYF.

The V call is TRBV9, the J call TRBJ2-7; TRBD2 matches 9 bases. Per the germline V gene, CDR1 is SGDLS and CDR2 is YYNGEE. The trim removed 0 bases at V and 4 bases at J, leaving 5 bases unmatched. The CDR3 loop spans 15 amino acids. The CDR3 bases are TGTGCCAGCAGCGTAGGCGGGGGGGTGCTTTACGAGCAGTACTTC. Protein: CASSVGGGVLYEQYF.

In this sample, this clone turned up once. This chain connects TRBV5-6 to TRBJ2-5; TRBD1 agrees at 9 bases. The germline gives CDR1 SGHDT, CDR2 YYEEEE. CDR3 length equals 14 residues. V dropped 5 bases and J dropped 5; count of bases not matched to a gene: 7. CDR3 sequence reads: CASSWKTGGETQYF. The CDR3 DNA follows: TGTGCCAGCAGTTGGAAGACAGGGGGGGAGACCCAGTACTTC. The full variable domain, completed using reference TRBV5-6 and TRBJ2-5, is DAGVTQSPTHLIKTRGQQVTLRCSPKSGHDTVSWYQQALGQGPQFIFQYYEEEERQRGNFPDRFSGHQFPNYSSELNVNALLLGDSALYLCASSWKTGGETQYFGPGTRLLVL.

This clone was detected only a few times. The chain links TRBV2 to TRBJ1-5, with D tentatively TRBD1 (5 bases). The V and J ends lost 2 bases and 2 bases respectively, with 10 bases between them. The CDR3 has 15 residues. CDR1 SNHLY and CDR2 FYNNEI come from the germline V gene. The CDR3 DNA follows: TGTGCCAGCAGTGAAAGGGCCAGGGGCAATCAGCCCCAGCATTTT. This encodes CASSERARGNQPQHF.

This clone was seen a handful of times. This chain links TRBV7-9 with TRBJ1-3; perhaps TRBD1 as D (5 bases). Germline V gene data show CDR1 as SEHNR and CDR2 as FQNEAQ (reference sequence). Between the trimmed V and J ends, which lost 4 bases and 1 base, there was a span of 11 bases. This CDR3 spans 15 amino acids. The CDR3: CASSSPRGSGNTIYF. CDR3 nucleotides: TGTGCCAGCAGCTCCCCGAGGGGTTCTGGAAACACCATATATTTT.

The V call is TRBV5-1, the J call TRBJ2-3; D might be TRBD1 or TRBD2, each matching 5 bases. This CDR3 has 18 amino acids. The ends were cut back, 1 base at V and 4 bases at J, with 22 bases in the middle. Germline CDR1 reads SGHRS; CDR2 reads YFSETQ. In DNA form, the CDR3 reads TGCGCCAGCAGCTTGCATGCACTGTTCCGGGGCGCATCAGATACGCAGTATTTT. As protein: CASSLHALFRGASDTQYF. The entire variable domain, with the rest obtained from reference TRBV5-1 and TRBJ2-3, is as follows: KAGVTQTPRYLIKTRGQQVTLSCSPISGHRSVSWYQQTPGQGLQFLFEYFSETQRNKGNFPGRFSGRQFSNSRSEMNVSTLELGDSALYLCASSLHALFRGASDTQYFGPGTRLTVL.

The chain combines TRBV5-1 with TRBJ1-4; D perhaps matches TRBD1 (5 bases). Germline loops: CDR1 SGHRS, CDR2 YFSETQ. V lost 1 base and J 0 bases, leaving 10 bases between the germline ends. The CDR3 consists of 16 residues. The CDR3 region has the DNA TGCGCCAGCAGCTTGCAGGGAACTCCAACTAATGAAAAACTGTTTTTT. Translated, it gives CASSLQGTPTNEKLFF. Supplemented by reference TRBV5-1 and TRBJ1-4, the full variable domain reads KAGVTQTPRYLIKTRGQQVTLSCSPISGHRSVSWYQQTPGQGLQFLFEYFSETQRNKGNFPGRFSGRQFSNSRSEMNVSTLELGDSALYLCASSLQGTPTNEKLFFGSGTQLSVL.

The genes are TRBV10-3 and TRBJ1-5; D is undetermined. The CDR3 consists of 13 residues. V lost 5 bases, J lost 4 bases, and 9 bases lay in between. CDR1 and CDR2 from the germline V gene are ENHRY and SYGVKD. The CDR3 DNA follows: TGTGCCATCAGTAGTTCCCCAAATCAGCCCCAGCATTTT. Residues: CAISSSPNQPQHF.

V gene TRBV5-5 combines with J gene TRBJ1-5; the D gene is possibly TRBD1 (5 bases). V lost 4 bases and J lost 3, with 11 bases in between. Germline lookup yields CDR1 SGHKS and CDR2 YYEKEE (reference sequence). The CDR3 spans 14 residues. CDR3 protein: CASSGTPANQPQHF. DNA for the CDR3: TGTGCCAGCAGCGGGACCCCGGCCAATCAGCCCCAGCATTTT.

The chain is built from TRBV5-1 and TRBJ2-3; TRBD2 agrees at 7 bases. CDR3 length equals 15 residues. From germline, CDR1 is SGHRS and CDR2 YFSETQ. The J segment lost 6 bases and the V segment lost 1 base, leaving 8 bases of the junction unmatched. The CDR3 sequence is CASSLTSGERDTQYF. Written as DNA, the CDR3 is TGCGCCAGCAGCTTGACCAGCGGGGAGCGCGATACGCAGTATTTT.

V gene TRBV27 combines with J gene TRBJ2-7; 10 bases are shared with TRBD1. The CDR3 is made up of 14 amino acids. V lost 6 bases, J lost 1 base, and 3 bases stayed unmatched. Germline lookup yields CDR1 MNHEY and CDR2 SMNVEV (reference sequence). In nucleotides, the CDR3 is TGTGCCAGCAGCCTGGGACAGGGGTCCTACGAGCAGTACTTC. As protein: CASSLGQGSYEQYF.

The gene calls are TRBV11-2 and TRBJ2-4; TRBD2 aligns across 8 bases. The CDR3 loop spans 14 amino acids. V lost 4 bases, J lost 7 bases, and 6 bases stayed unmatched. Germline CDR1 is SGHAT and CDR2 is FQNNGV. The CDR3 DNA reads as TGTGCCAGCAGCTCCCCGGGAGGGCGGAACATTCAGTACTTC. Encoded protein: CASSSPGGRNIQYF.

The genes are TRBV27 and TRBJ1-2, with 7 nucleotides matching TRBD1. CDR1 is MNHEY, CDR2 SMNVEV, per germline (reference sequence). The CDR3 is 13 amino acids. The ends lost 6 bases at V and 6 bases at J; junction bases unmatched: 7. The CDR3 bases are TGTGCCAGCAGGGCCGGGACAGCGAATGGCTACACCTTC. It codes for CASRAGTANGYTF.

This chain uses TRBV10-3 with TRBJ2-1; 8 bases fit TRBD2. This CDR3 is 14 amino acids long. CDR1 and CDR2 (germline): ENHRY, SYGVKD. Trimming at V came to 8 bases and at J to 7 bases, leaving 10 bases not matched to a gene. The CDR3 coding sequence is TGTGCCATCGGTCCGGGACTAGTAGTAAATGAGCAGTTCTTC. Translation: CAIGPGLVVNEQFF.